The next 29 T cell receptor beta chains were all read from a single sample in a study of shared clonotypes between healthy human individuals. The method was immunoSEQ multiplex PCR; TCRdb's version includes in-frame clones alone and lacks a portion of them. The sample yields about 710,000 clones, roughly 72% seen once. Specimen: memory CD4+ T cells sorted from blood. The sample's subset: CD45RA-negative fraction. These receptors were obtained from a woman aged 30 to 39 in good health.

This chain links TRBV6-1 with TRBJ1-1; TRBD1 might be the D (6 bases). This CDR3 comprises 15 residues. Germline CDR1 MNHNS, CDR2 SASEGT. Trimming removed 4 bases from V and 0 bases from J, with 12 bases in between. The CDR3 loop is CASSVGYRVNTEAFF. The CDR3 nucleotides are TGTGCCAGCAGTGTGGGGTACAGGGTGAACACTGAAGCTTTCTTT.

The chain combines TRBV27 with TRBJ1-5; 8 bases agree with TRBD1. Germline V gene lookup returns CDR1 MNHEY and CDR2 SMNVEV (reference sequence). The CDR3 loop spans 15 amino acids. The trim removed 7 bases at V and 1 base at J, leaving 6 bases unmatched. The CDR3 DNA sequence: TGTGCCAGCAACCGACAGGGGATGAGCAATCAGCCCCAGCATTTT. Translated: CASNRQGMSNQPQHF.

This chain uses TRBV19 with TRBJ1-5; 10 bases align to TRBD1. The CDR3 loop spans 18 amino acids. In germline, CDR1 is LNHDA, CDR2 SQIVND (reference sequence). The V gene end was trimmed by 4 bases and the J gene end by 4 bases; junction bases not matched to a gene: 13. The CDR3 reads CASSTPTGGNRGNQPQHF. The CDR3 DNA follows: TGTGCCAGTAGTACCCCGACAGGGGGCAACCGGGGTAATCAGCCCCAGCATTTT.

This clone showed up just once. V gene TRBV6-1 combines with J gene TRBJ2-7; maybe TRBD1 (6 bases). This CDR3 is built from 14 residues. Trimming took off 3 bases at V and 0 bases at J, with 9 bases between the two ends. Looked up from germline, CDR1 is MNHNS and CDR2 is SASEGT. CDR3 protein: CASSERGSSYEQYF. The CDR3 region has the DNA TGTGCCAGCAGTGAGAGGGGGAGCTCCTACGAGCAGTACTTC.

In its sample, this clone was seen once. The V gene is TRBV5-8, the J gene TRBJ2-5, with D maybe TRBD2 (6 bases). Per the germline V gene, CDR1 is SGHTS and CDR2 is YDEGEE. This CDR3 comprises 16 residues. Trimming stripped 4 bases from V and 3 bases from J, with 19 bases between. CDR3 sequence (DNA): TGTGCCAGCAGCCAAAGGGGAGCGGGCCGAGAAGAGACCCAGTACTTC. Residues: CASSQRGAGREETQYF.

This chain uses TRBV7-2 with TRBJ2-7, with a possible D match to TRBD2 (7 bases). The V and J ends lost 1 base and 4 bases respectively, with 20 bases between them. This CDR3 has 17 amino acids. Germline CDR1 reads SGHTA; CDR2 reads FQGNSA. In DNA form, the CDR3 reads TGTGCCAGCAGCTTAGTGGGGGCGGCTAGCGGCGAGTACGAGCAGTACTTC. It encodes CASSLVGAASGEYEQYF.

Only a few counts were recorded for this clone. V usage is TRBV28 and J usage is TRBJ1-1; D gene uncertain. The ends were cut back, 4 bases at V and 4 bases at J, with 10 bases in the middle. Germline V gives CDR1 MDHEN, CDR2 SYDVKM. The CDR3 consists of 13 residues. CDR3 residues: CASSSYLITEAFF. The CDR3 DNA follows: TGTGCCAGCAGTTCCTACCTTATCACTGAAGCTTTCTTT.

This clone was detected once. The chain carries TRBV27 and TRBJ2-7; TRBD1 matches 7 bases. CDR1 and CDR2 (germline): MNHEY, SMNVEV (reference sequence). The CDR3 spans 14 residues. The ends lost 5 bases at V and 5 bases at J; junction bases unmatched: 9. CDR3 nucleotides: TGTGCCAGCAGTCCACTAGACAGGGTAAACGAGCAGTACTTC. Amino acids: CASSPLDRVNEQYF.

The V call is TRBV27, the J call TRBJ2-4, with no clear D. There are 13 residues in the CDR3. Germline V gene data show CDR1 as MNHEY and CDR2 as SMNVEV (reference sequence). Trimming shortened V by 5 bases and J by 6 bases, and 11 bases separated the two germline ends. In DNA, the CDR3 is TGTGCCAGCAGTGGAGCCTCTGTAAACATTCAGTACTTC. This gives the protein CASSGASVNIQYF.

DNA of the CDR3: TGTGCCAGCGGGGACAAAGGGCTAGTTACGCAGTATTTT. Encoded protein: CASGDKGLVTQYF. This sequence joins TRBV28 and TRBJ2-3; TRBD1 is a possible D gene (6 bases). Trimming removed 8 bases at V and 8 bases at J, with 17 bases between. CDR1 is MDHEN, CDR2 SYDVKM, per germline. There are 13 residues in the CDR3.

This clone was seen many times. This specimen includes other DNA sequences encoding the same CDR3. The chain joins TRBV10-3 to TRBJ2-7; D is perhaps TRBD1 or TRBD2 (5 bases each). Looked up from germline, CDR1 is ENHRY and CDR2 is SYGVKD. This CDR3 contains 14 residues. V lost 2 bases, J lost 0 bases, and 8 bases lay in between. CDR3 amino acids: CAISEGGNSYEQYF. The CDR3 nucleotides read TGTGCCATCAGTGAGGGGGGAAACTCCTACGAGCAGTACTTC.

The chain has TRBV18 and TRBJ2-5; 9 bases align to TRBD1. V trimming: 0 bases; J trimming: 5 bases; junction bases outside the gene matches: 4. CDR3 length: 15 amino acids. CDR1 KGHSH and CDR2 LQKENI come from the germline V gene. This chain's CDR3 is CASSPPGQGRETQYF. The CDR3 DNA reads TGTGCCAGCTCACCACCGGGACAGGGCCGGGAGACCCAGTACTTC.

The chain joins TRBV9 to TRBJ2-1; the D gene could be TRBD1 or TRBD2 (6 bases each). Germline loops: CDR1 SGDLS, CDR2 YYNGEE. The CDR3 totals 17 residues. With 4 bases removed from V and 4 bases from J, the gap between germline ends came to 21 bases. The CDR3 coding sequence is TGTGCCAGCAGCCCTGAGAGGGGGGATTTATTGTACAATGAGCAGTTCTTC. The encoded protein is CASSPERGDLLYNEQFF.

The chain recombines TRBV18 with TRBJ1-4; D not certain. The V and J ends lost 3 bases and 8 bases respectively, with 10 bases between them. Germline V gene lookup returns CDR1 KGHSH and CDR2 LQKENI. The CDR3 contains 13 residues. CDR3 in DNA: TGTGCCAGCTCACCGGAGACACTCGAAAAACTGTTTTTT. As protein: CASSPETLEKLFF.

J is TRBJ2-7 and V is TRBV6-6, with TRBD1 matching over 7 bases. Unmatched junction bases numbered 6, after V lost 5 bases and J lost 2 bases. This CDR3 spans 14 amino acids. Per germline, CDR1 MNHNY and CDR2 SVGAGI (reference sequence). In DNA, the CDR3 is TGTGCCAGCAGTCAGACGACAGGGACCTACGAGCAGTACTTC. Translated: CASSQTTGTYEQYF.

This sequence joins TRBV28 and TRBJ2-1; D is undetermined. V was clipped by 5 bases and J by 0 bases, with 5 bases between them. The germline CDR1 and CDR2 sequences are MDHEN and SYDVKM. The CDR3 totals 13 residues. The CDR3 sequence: CASSTTSYNEQFF. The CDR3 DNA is TGTGCCAGCAGTACGACCTCCTACAATGAGCAGTTCTTC.

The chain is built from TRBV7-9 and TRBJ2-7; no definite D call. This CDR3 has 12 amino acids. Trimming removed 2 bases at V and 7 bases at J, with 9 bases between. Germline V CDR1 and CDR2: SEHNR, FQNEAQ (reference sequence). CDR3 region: CASSLRLEEQYF. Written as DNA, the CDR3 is TGTGCCAGCAGCTTAAGGTTGGAGGAGCAGTACTTC. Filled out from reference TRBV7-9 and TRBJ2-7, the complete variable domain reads DTGVSQNPRHKITKRGQNVTFRCDPISEHNRLYWYRQTLGQGPEFLTYFQNEAQLEKSRLLSDRFSAERPKGSFSTLEIQRTEQGDSAMYLCASSLRLEEQYFGPGTRLTVT.

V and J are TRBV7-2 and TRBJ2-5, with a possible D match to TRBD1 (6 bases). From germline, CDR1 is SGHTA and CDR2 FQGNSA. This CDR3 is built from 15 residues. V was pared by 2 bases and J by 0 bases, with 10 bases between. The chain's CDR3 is CASSLMGANQETQYF. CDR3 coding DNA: TGTGCCAGCAGCTTAATGGGGGCCAACCAAGAGACCCAGTACTTC. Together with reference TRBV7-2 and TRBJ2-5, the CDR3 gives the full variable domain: GAGVSQSPSNKVTEKGKDVELRCDPISGHTALYWYRQSLGQGLEFLIYFQGNSAPDKSGLPSDRFSAERTGGSVSTLTIQRTQQEDSAVYLCASSLMGANQETQYFGPGTRLLVL.

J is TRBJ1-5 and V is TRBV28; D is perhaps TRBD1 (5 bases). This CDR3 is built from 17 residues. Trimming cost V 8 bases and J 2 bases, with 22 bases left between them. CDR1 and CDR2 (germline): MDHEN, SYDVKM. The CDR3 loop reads CASGQRWKGTGNQPQHF. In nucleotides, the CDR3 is TGTGCCAGCGGTCAGCGTTGGAAGGGGACTGGCAATCAGCCCCAGCATTTT.

The CDR3 is CASSPIGQGGGNTEAFF. Here the CDR3 DNA reads TGTGCCAGCTCACCAATCGGACAGGGGGGCGGGAACACTGAAGCTTTCTTT. The V gene is TRBV18, the J gene TRBJ1-1; the match to TRBD1 covers 10 bases. CDR3 length: 17 amino acids. The junction had 7 bases not matched to a gene; V was cut back by 2 bases and J by 1 base. Germline-derived CDR1 and CDR2 are KGHSH and LQKENI.

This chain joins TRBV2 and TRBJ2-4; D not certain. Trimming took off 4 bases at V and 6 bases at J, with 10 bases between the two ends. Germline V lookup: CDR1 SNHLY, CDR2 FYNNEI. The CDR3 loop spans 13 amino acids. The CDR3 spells CASSGPGINIQYF. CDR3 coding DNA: TGTGCCAGCAGTGGCCCTGGAATAAACATTCAGTACTTC.

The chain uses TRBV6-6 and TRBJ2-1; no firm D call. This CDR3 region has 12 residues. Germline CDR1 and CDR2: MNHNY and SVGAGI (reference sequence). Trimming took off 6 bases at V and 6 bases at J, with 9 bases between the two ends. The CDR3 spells CASSLRANEQFF. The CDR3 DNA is TGTGCCAGCAGCCTCCGGGCCAATGAGCAGTTCTTC.

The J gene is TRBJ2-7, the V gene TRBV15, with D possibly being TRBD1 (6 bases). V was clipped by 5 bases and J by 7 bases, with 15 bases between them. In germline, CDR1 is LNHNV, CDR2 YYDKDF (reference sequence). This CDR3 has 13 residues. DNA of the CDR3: TGTGCCACCAGCGCTAACAGGGTGGGGGAGCAGTACTTC. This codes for CATSANRVGEQYF.

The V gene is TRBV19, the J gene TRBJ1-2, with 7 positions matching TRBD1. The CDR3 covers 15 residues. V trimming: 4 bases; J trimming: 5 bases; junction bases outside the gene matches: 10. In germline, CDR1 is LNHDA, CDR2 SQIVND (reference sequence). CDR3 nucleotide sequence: TGTGCCAGTAGTAGAGGGACAGACCGATTGTATGGCTACACCTTC. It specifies CASSRGTDRLYGYTF.

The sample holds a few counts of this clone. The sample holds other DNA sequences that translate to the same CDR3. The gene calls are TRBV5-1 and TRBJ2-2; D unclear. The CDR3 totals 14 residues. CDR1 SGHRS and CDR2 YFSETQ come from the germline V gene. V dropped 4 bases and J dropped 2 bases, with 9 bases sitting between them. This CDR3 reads CASSPPKNTGELFF. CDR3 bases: TGCGCCAGCAGCCCCCCGAAAAACACCGGGGAGCTGTTTTTT.

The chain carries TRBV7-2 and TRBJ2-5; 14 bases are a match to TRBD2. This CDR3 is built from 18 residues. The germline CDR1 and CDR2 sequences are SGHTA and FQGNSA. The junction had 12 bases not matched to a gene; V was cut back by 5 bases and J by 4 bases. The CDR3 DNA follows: TGTGCCAGCAGCCGACCTTTTGGGACTAGCGGGAGTGGAGAGACCCAGTACTTC. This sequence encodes CASSRPFGTSGSGETQYF. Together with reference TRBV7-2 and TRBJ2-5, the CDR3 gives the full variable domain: GAGVSQSPSNKVTEKGKDVELRCDPISGHTALYWYRQSLGQGLEFLIYFQGNSAPDKSGLPSDRFSAERTGGSVSTLTIQRTQQEDSAVYLCASSRPFGTSGSGETQYFGPGTRLLVL.

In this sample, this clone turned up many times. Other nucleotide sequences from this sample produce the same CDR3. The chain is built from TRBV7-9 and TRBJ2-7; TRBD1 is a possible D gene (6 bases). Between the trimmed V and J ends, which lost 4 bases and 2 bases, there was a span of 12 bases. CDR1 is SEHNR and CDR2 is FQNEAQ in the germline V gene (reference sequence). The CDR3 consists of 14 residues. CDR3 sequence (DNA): TGTGCCAGCAGCTCGACAGGATCCACCTACGAGCAGTACTTC. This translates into CASSSTGSTYEQYF.

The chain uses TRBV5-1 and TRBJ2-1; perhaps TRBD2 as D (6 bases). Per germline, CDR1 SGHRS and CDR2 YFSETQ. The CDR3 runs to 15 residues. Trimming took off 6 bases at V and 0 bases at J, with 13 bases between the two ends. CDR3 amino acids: CASTTTRSSYNEQFF. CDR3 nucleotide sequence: TGCGCCAGCACGACGACTAGGAGCTCCTACAATGAGCAGTTCTTC.

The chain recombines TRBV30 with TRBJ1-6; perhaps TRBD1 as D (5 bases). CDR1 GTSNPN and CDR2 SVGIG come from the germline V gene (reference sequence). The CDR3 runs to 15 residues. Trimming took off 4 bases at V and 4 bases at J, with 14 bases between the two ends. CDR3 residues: CAWKHIQGYNSPLHF. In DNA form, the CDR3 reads TGTGCCTGGAAACATATTCAGGGTTATAATTCACCCCTCCACTTT.